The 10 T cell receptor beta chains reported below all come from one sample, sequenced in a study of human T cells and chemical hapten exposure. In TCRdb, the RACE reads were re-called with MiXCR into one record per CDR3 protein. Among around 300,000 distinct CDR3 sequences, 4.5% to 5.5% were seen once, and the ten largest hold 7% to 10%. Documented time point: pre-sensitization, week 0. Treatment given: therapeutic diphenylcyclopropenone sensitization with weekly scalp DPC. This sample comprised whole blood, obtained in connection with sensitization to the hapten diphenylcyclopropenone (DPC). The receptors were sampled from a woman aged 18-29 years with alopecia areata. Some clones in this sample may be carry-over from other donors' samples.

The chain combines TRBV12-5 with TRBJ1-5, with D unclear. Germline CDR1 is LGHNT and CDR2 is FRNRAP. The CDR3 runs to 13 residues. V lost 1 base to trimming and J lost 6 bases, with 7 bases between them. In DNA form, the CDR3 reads TGTGCTAGTGGTTTGGGGGATCTTCAGCCCCAGCATTTT. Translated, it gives CASGLGDLQPQHF.

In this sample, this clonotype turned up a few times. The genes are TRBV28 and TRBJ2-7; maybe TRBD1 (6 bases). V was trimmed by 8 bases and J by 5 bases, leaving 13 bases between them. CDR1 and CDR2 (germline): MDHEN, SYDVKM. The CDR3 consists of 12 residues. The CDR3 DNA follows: TGTGCCAGCCACAGGGCAATCGACGAGCAGTACTTC. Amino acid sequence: CASHRAIDEQYF.

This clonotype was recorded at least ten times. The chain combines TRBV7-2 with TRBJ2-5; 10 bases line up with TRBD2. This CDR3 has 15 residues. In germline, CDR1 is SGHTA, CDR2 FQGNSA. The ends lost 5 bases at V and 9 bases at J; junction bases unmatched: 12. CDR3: CASSLRGLAVGSQYF. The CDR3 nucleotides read TGTGCCAGCAGCCTACGAGGACTAGCGGTTGGGTCCCAGTACTTC.

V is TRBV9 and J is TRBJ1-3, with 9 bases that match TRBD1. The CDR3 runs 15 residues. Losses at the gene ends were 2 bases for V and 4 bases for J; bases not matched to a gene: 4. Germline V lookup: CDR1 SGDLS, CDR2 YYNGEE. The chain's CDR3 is CASSVEGTGGNTIYF. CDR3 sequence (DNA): TGTGCCAGCAGCGTCGAGGGGACAGGGGGAAACACCATATATTTT.

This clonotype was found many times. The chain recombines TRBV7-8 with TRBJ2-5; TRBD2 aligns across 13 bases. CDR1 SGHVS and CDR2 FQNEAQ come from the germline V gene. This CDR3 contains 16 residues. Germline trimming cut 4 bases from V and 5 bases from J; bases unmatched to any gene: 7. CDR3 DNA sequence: TGTGCCAGCAGCTCCCGGACTAGCGGGGGTGAGGAGACCCAGTACTTC. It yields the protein CASSSRTSGGEETQYF.

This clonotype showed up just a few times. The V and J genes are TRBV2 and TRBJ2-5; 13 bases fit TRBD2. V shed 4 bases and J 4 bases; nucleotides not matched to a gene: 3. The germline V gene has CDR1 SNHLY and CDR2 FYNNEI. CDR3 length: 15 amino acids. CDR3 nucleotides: TGTGCCAGCAGTGGGACTAGCGGGGGAAGAGAGACCCAGTACTTC. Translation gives CASSGTSGGRETQYF.

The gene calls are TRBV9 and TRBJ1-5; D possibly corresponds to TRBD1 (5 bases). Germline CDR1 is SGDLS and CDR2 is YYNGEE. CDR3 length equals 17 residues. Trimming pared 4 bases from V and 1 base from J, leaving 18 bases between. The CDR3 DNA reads TGTGCCAGCAGCCCGAGGACACCCGCTAGCAGCAATCAGCCCCAGCATTTT. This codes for CASSPRTPASSNQPQHF.

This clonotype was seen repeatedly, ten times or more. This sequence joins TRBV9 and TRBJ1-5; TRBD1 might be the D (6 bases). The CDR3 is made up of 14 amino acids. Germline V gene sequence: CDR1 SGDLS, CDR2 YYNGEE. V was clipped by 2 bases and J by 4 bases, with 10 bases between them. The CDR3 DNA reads TGTGCCAGCAGCGTTGGGGGGGCAAATCAGCCCCAGCATTTT. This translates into CASSVGGANQPQHF.

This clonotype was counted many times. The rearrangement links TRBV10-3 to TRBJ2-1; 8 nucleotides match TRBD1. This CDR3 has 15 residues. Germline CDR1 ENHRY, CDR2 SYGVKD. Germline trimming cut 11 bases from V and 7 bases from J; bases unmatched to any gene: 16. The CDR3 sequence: CAVASVGTGNNEQFF. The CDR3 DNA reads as TGTGCCGTCGCGTCCGTGGGGACAGGAAATAATGAGCAGTTCTTC.

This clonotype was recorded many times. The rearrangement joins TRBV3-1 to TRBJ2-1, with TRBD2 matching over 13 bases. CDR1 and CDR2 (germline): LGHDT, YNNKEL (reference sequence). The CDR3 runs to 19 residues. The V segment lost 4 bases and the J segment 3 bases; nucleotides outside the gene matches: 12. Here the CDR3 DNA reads TGTGCCAGCAGCCCGAATCCCGGGACTAGCGGGACAAACTACAATGAGCAGTTCTTC. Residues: CASSPNPGTSGTNYNEQFF.